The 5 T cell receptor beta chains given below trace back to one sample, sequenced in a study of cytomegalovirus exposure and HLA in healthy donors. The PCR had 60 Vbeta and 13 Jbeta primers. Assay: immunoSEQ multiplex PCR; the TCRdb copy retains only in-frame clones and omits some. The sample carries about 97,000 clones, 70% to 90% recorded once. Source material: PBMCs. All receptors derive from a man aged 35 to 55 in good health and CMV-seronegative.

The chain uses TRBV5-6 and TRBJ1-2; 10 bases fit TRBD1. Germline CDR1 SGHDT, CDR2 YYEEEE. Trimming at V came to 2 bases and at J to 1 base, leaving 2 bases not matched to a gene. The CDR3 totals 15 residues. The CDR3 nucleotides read TGTGCCAGCAGCTTACGGACAGGGGGTAACTATGGCTACACCTTC. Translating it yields CASSLRTGGNYGYTF.

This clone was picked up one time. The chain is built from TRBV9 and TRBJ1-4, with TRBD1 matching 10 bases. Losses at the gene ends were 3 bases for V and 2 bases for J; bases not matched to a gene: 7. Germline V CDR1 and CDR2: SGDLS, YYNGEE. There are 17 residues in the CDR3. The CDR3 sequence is CASSDSGQGMTNEKLFF. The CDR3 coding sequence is TGTGCCAGCAGCGACTCGGGACAGGGGATGACTAATGAAAAACTGTTTTTT.

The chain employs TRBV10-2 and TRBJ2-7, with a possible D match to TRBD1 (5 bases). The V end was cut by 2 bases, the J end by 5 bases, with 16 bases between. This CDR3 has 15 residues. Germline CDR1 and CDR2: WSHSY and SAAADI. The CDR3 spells CASSEGRVSIDEQYF. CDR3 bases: TGCGCCAGCAGTGAGGGCAGGGTTAGTATCGACGAGCAGTACTTC.

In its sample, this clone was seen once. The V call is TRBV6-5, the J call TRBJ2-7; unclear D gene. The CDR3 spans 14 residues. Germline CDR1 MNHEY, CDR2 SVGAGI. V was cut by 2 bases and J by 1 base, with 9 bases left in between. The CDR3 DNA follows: TGTGCCAGCAGTTACGAGGTCGGATCCTACGAGCAGTACTTC. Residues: CASSYEVGSYEQYF.

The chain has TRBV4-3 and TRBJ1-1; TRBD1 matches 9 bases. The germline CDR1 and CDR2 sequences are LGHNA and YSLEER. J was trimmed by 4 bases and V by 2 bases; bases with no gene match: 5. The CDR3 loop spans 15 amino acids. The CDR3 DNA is TGCGCCAGCAGCCAACTAACAGGGGGCTTCACTGAAGCTTTCTTT. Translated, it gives CASSQLTGGFTEAFF.